Each of the 22 T cell receptor beta chains below was sequenced from the same sample in a study of shared clonotypes between healthy human individuals. Profiled with immunoSEQ multiplex PCR; TCRdb holds only in-frame clones, not every one. This sample has about a million clones, with under 80% found just once. Sequencing was carried out using memory CD4+ T cells sorted from blood. The subset here: CD45RA-negative fraction. Receptors were obtained from a man between 18 and 35 years old in good health.

In this sample, this clone turned up a few times. The gene calls are TRBV28 and TRBJ2-7; D assignment may be TRBD1 or TRBD2 (6 bases each). The germline gives CDR1 MDHEN, CDR2 SYDVKM. V was clipped by 5 bases and J by 5 bases, with 13 bases between them. The CDR3 is made up of 13 amino acids. The DNA of the CDR3 is TGTGCCAGCAGTCCCGGTCGGGGGCACGAGCAGTACTTC. It translates to CASSPGRGHEQYF.

A few counts support this clone. This rearrangement joins TRBV28 to TRBJ1-2, with 7 positions matching TRBD1. V trimming: 4 bases; J trimming: 2 bases; junction bases outside the gene matches: 10. Germline V lookup: CDR1 MDHEN, CDR2 SYDVKM. CDR3 size: 16 residues. The CDR3 nucleotides are TGTGCCAGCAGTTCTACTCAGCGACAGGGAAACTATGGCTACACCTTC. Amino acid sequence: CASSSTQRQGNYGYTF.

Notes on this clone: A much larger clone differs from this one at a single base, so this may be a read error. This chain joins TRBV10-3 and TRBJ2-7; tentative D call: TRBD2 (5 bases). Germline V gene sequence: CDR1 ENHRY, CDR2 SYGVKD. This CDR3 comprises 12 residues. The CDR3 DNA is TGTGCCAGCAGTGAAACTAGCTACGAGCAGTACTTC. As protein: CASSETSYEQYF.

This chain connects TRBV11-2 to TRBJ2-7, with a tentative D call TRBD2 (6 bases). The germline gives CDR1 SGHAT, CDR2 FQNNGV. The CDR3 covers 15 residues. Trimming pared 0 bases from V and 6 bases from J, leaving 15 bases between. In DNA, the CDR3 is TGTGCCAGCAGCTTAGAGGCCAGCGGGCGGCTCGAGCAGTACTTC. The encoded protein is CASSLEASGRLEQYF.

J is TRBJ1-5 and V is TRBV19; D uncertain. Trimming removed 1 base from V and 1 base from J, with 8 bases in between. The germline CDR1 and CDR2 sequences are LNHDA and SQIVND (reference sequence). The CDR3 spans 15 residues. The DNA for the CDR3 is TGTGCCAGTAGTATAGTCTCGGGGAGCAATCAGCCCCAGCATTTT. It translates to CASSIVSGSNQPQHF.

The chain links TRBV19 to TRBJ2-1; D not resolved. The V end was cut by 6 bases, the J end by 3 bases, with 6 bases between. The CDR3 length is 12 residues. Per germline, CDR1 LNHDA and CDR2 SQIVND (reference sequence). CDR3 sequence reads: CASRTGYNEQFF. CDR3 coding DNA: TGTGCCAGTAGGACTGGCTACAATGAGCAGTTCTTC.

This chain uses TRBV28 with TRBJ2-7, with a weak D call TRBD2 (5 bases). The CDR3 is made up of 15 amino acids. CDR1 and CDR2 (germline): MDHEN, SYDVKM. Trimming cost V 6 bases and J 0 bases, with 15 bases left between them. The CDR3 DNA reads TGTGCCAGCAGGTCCGGGATAATCAGCTCCTACGAGCAGTACTTC. This codes for CASRSGIISSYEQYF. Full variable domain (missing parts from reference TRBV28 and TRBJ2-7): DVKVTQSSRYLVKRTGEKVFLECVQDMDHENMFWYRQDPGLGLRLIYFSYDVKMKEKGDIPEGYSVSREKKERFSLILESASTNQTSMYLCASRSGIISSYEQYFGPGTRLTVT.

V gene TRBV19 combines with J gene TRBJ2-4; TRBD1 matches at 8 bases. The CDR3 is 12 residues long. Germline V CDR1 and CDR2: LNHDA, SQIVND (reference sequence). Trimming took 8 bases from V and 7 from J; bases not matched to a gene: 4. CDR3 sequence: CASAGGANIQYF. For the CDR3, the DNA is TGTGCCAGTGCAGGGGGCGCGAACATTCAGTACTTC.

This clone was detected a few times. The chain combines TRBV5-1 with TRBJ2-5, with D perhaps assigned TRBD1 or TRBD2 (5 bases each). The germline V gene has CDR1 SGHRS and CDR2 YFSETQ. This CDR3 is 15 amino acids long. Trimming took off 3 bases at V and 5 bases at J, with 17 bases between the two ends. The CDR3 bases are TGCGCCAGCAGCTCCGGGACGGGTCTCGTGGAGACCCAGTACTTC. Translation gives CASSSGTGLVETQYF.

The count of this clone is one. The CDR3 sequence is CASSQGYAGSSEAFF. The CDR3 region has the DNA TGCGCCAGCAGCCAAGGCTATGCGGGTTCCAGTGAAGCTTTCTTT. The rearrangement uses TRBV4-1 and TRBJ1-1, with D hard to call. The germline V and J ends were trimmed by 1 base and 7 bases, with 16 bases remaining between them. This CDR3 region has 15 residues. Germline assignment: CDR1 MGHRA and CDR2 YSYEKL.

The chain employs TRBV2 and TRBJ1-5; a weak D match, TRBD1 (6 bases). The CDR3 consists of 18 residues. Per the germline V gene, CDR1 is SNHLY and CDR2 is FYNNEI. V lost 4 bases to trimming and J lost 1 base, with 20 bases between them. CDR3 DNA sequence: TGTGCCAGCAGTGGAGAACGGGGGGCGGTTTTAAGCAATCAGCCCCAGCATTTT. This translates into CASSGERGAVLSNQPQHF. The whole variable domain, remainder taken from reference TRBV2 and TRBJ1-5, is EPEVTQTPSHQVTQMGQEVILRCVPISNHLYFYWYRQILGQKVEFLVSFYNNEISEKSEIFDDQFSVERPDGSNFTLKIRSTKLEDSAMYFCASSGERGAVLSNQPQHFGDGTRLSIL.

The chain combines TRBV5-8 with TRBJ2-7, with D perhaps matching TRBD1 or TRBD2 (6 bases each). V was pared by 0 bases and J by 1 base, with 17 bases between. CDR3 size: 17 residues. Per the germline V gene, CDR1 is SGHTS and CDR2 is YDEGEE. This CDR3 reads CASSLAFGGHRSYEQYF. In nucleotides, the CDR3 is TGTGCCAGCAGCTTGGCCTTTGGGGGGCATAGGTCCTACGAGCAGTACTTC.

Worth noting for this clone: The identical CDR3 is also encoded by other nucleotide sequences in the sample. The chain has TRBV18 and TRBJ1-4; the match to TRBD1 covers 8 bases. After removal of 3 bases from V and 4 bases from J, the junction contained 4 bases not matched to a gene. The CDR3 is 15 residues long. Germline CDR1 reads KGHSH; CDR2 reads LQKENI. The DNA for the CDR3 is TGTGCCAGCTCACCCGGACAGGGCCATAATGAAAAACTGTTTTTT. As protein: CASSPGQGHNEKLFF. Complete variable domain (other parts from reference TRBV18 and TRBJ1-4): NAGVMQNPRHLVRRRGQEARLRCSPMKGHSHVYWYRQLPEEGLKFMVYLQKENIIDESGMPKERFSAEFPKEGPSILRIQQVVRGDSAAYFCASSPGQGHNEKLFFGSGTQLSVL.

The chain joins TRBV4-3 to TRBJ1-4; tentatively, D is TRBD1 (5 bases). The CDR3 contains 17 residues. The V gene's germline CDR1 is LGHNA and CDR2 YSLEER. V gave up 0 bases and J gave up 4 bases, with 15 bases separating them. The CDR3 spells CASSQEGRPLLNEKLFF. For the CDR3, the DNA is TGCGCCAGCAGCCAAGAGGGACGCCCCCTACTTAATGAAAAACTGTTTTTT.

This clone appeared a few times. CDR3 amino acids: CASSKGTSGGNSPLHF. CDR3 coding DNA: TGTGCCAGTAGCAAAGGGACGTCGGGGGGTAATTCACCCCTCCACTTT. V usage is TRBV19 and J usage is TRBJ1-6; possibly TRBD1 for D (5 bases). The CDR3 loop spans 16 amino acids. CDR1 and CDR2 from the germline V gene are LNHDA and SQIVND (reference sequence). The V end was cut by 6 bases, the J end by 6 bases, with 18 bases between.

V gene TRBV7-2 combines with J gene TRBJ1-5; D is unclear. With 1 base removed from V and 0 bases from J, the gap between germline ends came to 10 bases. Germline V gene lookup returns CDR1 SGHTA and CDR2 FQGNSA. The length of the CDR3 is 16 residues. CDR3 protein: CASSLEGFYSNQPQHF. CDR3 bases: TGTGCCAGCAGCTTAGAAGGGTTCTATAGCAATCAGCCCCAGCATTTT. The variable domain in full, with the rest retrieved from reference TRBV7-2 and TRBJ1-5, is GAGVSQSPSNKVTEKGKDVELRCDPISGHTALYWYRQSLGQGLEFLIYFQGNSAPDKSGLPSDRFSAERTGGSVSTLTIQRTQQEDSAVYLCASSLEGFYSNQPQHFGDGTRLSIL.

The J gene is TRBJ1-6, the V gene TRBV30, with 9 bases fitting TRBD1. The length of the CDR3 is 13 residues. The J segment lost 9 bases and the V segment lost 5 bases, leaving 5 bases of the junction unmatched. Per the germline V gene, CDR1 is GTSNPN and CDR2 is SVGIG (reference sequence). This CDR3 is CAWARDRVSPLHF. CDR3 nucleotides: TGTGCCTGGGCCCGGGACAGGGTTTCACCCCTCCACTTT.

The chain joins TRBV10-2 to TRBJ1-5; no clear D gene. Per the germline V gene, CDR1 is WSHSY and CDR2 is SAAADI. This CDR3 contains 13 residues. V dropped 2 bases and J dropped 3 bases, with 5 bases sitting between them. The CDR3 region has the DNA TGCGCCAGCAGTGAGACAAACAATCAGCCCCAGCATTTT. Amino acid sequence: CASSETNNQPQHF.

The chain employs TRBV2 and TRBJ1-2, with 7 nucleotides matching TRBD1. Germline V gives CDR1 SNHLY, CDR2 FYNNEI. CDR3 length: 14 amino acids. V dropped 8 bases and J dropped 4; count of bases not matched to a gene: 10. The CDR3 loop is CASGRTGVGYGYTF. CDR3 coding DNA: TGTGCCAGCGGCCGAACAGGGGTAGGCTATGGCTACACCTTC.

The table lists this clone with a few counts. The chain has TRBV15 and TRBJ1-4; 8 bases are shared with TRBD1. Germline loops: CDR1 LNHNV, CDR2 YYDKDF (reference sequence). CDR3 length: 15 amino acids. Trimming cost V 1 base and J 5 bases; bases outside gene matches: 3. The CDR3 DNA reads as TGTGCCACCAGCAGAGTTGGACAGGGAAATGAAAAACTGTTTTTT. Its protein is CATSRVGQGNEKLFF.

This clone was observed a few times. The V and J genes are TRBV7-9 and TRBJ1-1; 7 bases are a match to TRBD1. This CDR3 is built from 13 residues. Germline assignment: CDR1 SEHNR and CDR2 FQNEAQ (reference sequence). Trimming cost V 2 bases and J 11 bases; bases outside gene matches: 8. The CDR3 bases are TGTGCCAGCAGCTTAACTCCAGGGGGTACGGCTTTCTTT. Translated: CASSLTPGGTAFF.

The chain joins TRBV5-1 to TRBJ2-1, with TRBD2 as a possible D gene (5 bases). Germline V gene lookup returns CDR1 SGHRS and CDR2 YFSETQ. The CDR3 is 14 residues long. V was shortened by 0 bases and J by 6 bases, with 10 bases between the two germline ends. The CDR3 nucleotides read TGCGCCAGCAGCTTGGGAGAGCGGCCCAATGAGCAGTTCTTC. The encoded protein is CASSLGERPNEQFF.